The sequence of this TCR beta chain was determined in a study of T cells in Graves' hyperthyroidism and ophthalmopathy. The investigators amplified TCR beta CDR3 regions from RNA transcripts. A first-round RT-PCR of the TCR CDR3 used the HTBI primer set. TCRdb fed the multiplex PCR reads into MiXCR, producing one record per CDR3 protein. The top ten clones hold about 60% of a sample with about 260,000 distinct CDR3 sequences, 20% to 25% of them seen once. This clonotype was detected many times. Its antigen is unidentified. Study-wide results and caveats: Ophthalmopathy, which appeared later, was predicted by the model a median roughly 6.5 months before onset. The blood repertoire included most of the expanded thyroid clonotypes above 0.001.

The study left out patients who had uncontrolled infection, other autoimmune disease, pregnancy or lactation. CDR3 size: 15 residues. The germline V gene encodes CDR1 DFQATT and CDR2 SNEGSKA (reference sequence). Trimming cost V 1 base and J 0 bases, with 10 bases left between them. Material: blood. V usage is TRBV20-1 and J usage is TRBJ2-1; D unresolved. The source is a man aged 25-45 years with Graves' ophthalmopathy. The CDR3 bases are TGCAGTGCTAGAGCGAGACTCCACTCCTACAATGAGCAGTTCTTC. This sequence encodes CSARARLHSYNEQFF.